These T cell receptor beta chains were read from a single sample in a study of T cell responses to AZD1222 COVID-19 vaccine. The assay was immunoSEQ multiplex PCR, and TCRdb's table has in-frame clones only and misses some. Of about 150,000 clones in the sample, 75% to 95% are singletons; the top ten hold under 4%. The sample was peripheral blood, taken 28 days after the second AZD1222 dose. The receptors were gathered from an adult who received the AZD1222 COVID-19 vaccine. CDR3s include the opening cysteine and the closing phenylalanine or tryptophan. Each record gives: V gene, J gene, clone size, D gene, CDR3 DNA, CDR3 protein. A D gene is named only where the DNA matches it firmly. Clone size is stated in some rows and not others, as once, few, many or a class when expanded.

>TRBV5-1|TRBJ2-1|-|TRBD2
TGCGCCAGCAGCTTCGGAGCGGGAGTCATTTATGAGCAGTTCTTC
CASSFGAGVIYEQFF
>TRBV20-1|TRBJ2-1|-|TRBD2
TGCAGTGCTAGTGCAGCGGGAGGGGGCTCCTACAATGAGCAGTTCTTC
CSASAAGGGSYNEQFF
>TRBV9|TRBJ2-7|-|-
TGTGCCAGCAGCGTAGAGGCTAGCCGGAGCGAGGGCCAGTACTTC
CASSVEASRSEGQYF
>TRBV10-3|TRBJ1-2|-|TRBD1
TGTGCCATCAGGGAGGGGGCGCTTGGCTACACCTTC
CAIREGALGYTF
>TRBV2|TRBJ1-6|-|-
TGTGCCAGCAGTGAAGCCCCAGGGTGGAATTCACCCCTCCACTTT
CASSEAPGWNSPLHF
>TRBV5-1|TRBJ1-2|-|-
TGCGCCAGCAGCGGTGTGGGGGGCTACACCTTC
CASSGVGGYTF
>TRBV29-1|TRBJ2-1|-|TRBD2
TGCAGCGTCGGCGGGACTACTAGCGGTTCAGGCGAGGGCAATGAGCAGTTCTTC
CSVGGTTSGSGEGNEQFF
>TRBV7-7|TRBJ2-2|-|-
TGTGCCAGCACCCCTAAACTGTCCGGGGAGCTGTTTTTT
CASTPKLSGELFF
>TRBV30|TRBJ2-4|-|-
TGTGCCTGGAGTTCCGGGCTACAAAACATTCAGTACTTC
CAWSSGLQNIQYF
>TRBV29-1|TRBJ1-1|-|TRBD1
TGCAGCGTTGAAGGTGGGACAGGGGGCGTTAGGGGCCCGGGAGGCGCTGAAGCTTTCTTT
CSVEGGTGGVRGPGGAEAFF
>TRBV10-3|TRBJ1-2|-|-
TGTGCCATCAGCGCCCAGCGCGTGGGTAGGGACTATGGCTACACCTTC
CAISAQRVGRDYGYTF
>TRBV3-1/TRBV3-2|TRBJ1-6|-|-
TGTGCCAGCAGCCCCATTGGGCAGGGATATTCACCCCTCCACTTT
CASSPIGQGYSPLHF
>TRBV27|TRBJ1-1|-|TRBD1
TGTGCCAGCAGTTTCAGGACAGGGGCCGGGGATGGGACTGAAGCTTTCTTT
CASSFRTGAGDGTEAFF
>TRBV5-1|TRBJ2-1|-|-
TGCGCCAGCAGCCCGGAACAGGCCAGCTCCTACAATGAGCAGTTCTTC
CASSPEQASSYNEQFF
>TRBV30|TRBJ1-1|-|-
TGTGCCTGGAGCACTCAGACGGGGGAAGCTTTCTTT
CAWSTQTGEAFF
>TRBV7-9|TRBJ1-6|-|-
TGTGCCAGCAGCTTAGGACTTTTAAGCAATTCACCCCTCCACTTT
CASSLGLLSNSPLHF
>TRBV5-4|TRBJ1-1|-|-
TGTGCCAGCAGTACCCGAGGGGGGTACGATACTGAAGCTTTCTTT
CASSTRGGYDTEAFF
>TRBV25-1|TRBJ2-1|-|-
TGTGCCAGCAGTGAAATCGGGGGCGGCTCCTACAATGAGCAGTTCTTC
CASSEIGGGSYNEQFF
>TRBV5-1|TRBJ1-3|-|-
TGCGCCAGCAGCTTGAGCGGTTTTAGCTCTGGAAACACCATATATTTT
CASSLSGFSSGNTIYF
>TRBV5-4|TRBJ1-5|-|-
TGTGCCAGCAGCTTGGGAGGGAATGGGGATCAGCCCCAGCATTTT
CASSLGGNGDQPQHF
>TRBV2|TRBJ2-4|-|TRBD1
TGTGCCAGCAGTGGGACAGGGGGGCCCAAAAACATTCAGTACTTC
CASSGTGGPKNIQYF
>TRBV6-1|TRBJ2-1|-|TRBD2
TGTGCCAGCAGTGAAAGTAGCGGGATAGGGGGAAATGAGCAGTTCTTC
CASSESSGIGGNEQFF
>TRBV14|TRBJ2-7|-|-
TGTGCCAGCAGCCAAGATTTTTCCAGAGTCGAGCAGTACTTC
CASSQDFSRVEQYF
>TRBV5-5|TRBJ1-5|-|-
TGTGCCAGCAGCTTGTCAGGGAATAGCAATCAGCCCCAGCATTTT
CASSLSGNSNQPQHF
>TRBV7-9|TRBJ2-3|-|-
TGTGCCAGCAGCCAGGCCAATCCAGGCACAGATACGCAGTATTTT
CASSQANPGTDTQYF
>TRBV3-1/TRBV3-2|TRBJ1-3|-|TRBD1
TGTGCCAGCAGCCTCGGGGCAGGGGGTTCAAACACCATATATTTT
CASSLGAGGSNTIYF
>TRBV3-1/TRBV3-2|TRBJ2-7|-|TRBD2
TGTGCCAGCAGCCCGACTTTAGCGGGATCCTACGAGCAGTACTTC
CASSPTLAGSYEQYF
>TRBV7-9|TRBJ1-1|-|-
TGTGCCAGCAGTCCTACGGGCACTGAAGCTTTCTTT
CASSPTGTEAFF
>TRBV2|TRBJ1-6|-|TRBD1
TGTGCCAGCCGGAGGGACAGTAATTCAGCCCTCCACTTT
CASRRDSNSALHF
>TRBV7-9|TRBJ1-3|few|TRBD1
TGTGCCAGCAGCCACCCGATGACAGGGTTTCCTGGAAACACCATATATTTT
CASSHPMTGFPGNTIYF
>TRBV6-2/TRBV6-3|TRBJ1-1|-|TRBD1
TGTGCCAGCAGTTGGACAGGGAAGGCTTTCTTT
CASSWTGKAFF
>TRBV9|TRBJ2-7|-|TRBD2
TGTGCCAGCAGCGTAGCTCCCCAGCGGGAGGCGGATCAGTACTTC
CASSVAPQREADQYF
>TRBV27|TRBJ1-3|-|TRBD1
TGTGCCAGCAGTGCCCTCGCGACAGGGCCATCATTCTCTGGAAACACCATATATTTT
CASSALATGPSFSGNTIYF
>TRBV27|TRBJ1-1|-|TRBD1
TGTGCCAGCAGTCCTGGGACAGGGAAATTGAACACTGAAGCTTTCTTT
CASSPGTGKLNTEAFF
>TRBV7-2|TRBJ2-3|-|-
TGTGCCAGCAGCCCTACCCCGGGACTGGCCCCTACGGGTACGCAGTATTTT
CASSPTPGLAPTGTQYF
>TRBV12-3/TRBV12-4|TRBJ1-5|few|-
TGTGCCAGCAGTTTAGTAGAACAGCCCCAGCATTTT
CASSLVEQPQHF
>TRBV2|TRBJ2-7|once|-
TGTGCCAGCAGTGAAGGGGTTGTGCTTAGCTCCTACGAGCAGTACTTC
CASSEGVVLSSYEQYF
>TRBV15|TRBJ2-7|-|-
TGTGCCACCAGCTCCCGGGACACGTCCTACGAGCAGTACTTC
CATSSRDTSYEQYF
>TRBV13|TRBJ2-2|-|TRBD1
TGTGCCAGCAGCGCCCGGACAGGGTACACCGGGGAGCTGTTTTTT
CASSARTGYTGELFF
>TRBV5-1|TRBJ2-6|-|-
TGCGCCAGCAGCTTGGCCGGAGTCCCCTCTGGGGCCAACGTCCTGACTTTC
CASSLAGVPSGANVLTF
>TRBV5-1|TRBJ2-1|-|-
TGCGCCAGCAGCTTACAAGCGACTATGTACAATGAGCAGTTCTTC
CASSLQATMYNEQFF
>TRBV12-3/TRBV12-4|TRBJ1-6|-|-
TGTGCCAGCGCATCGGGAGACTCACCCCTCCACTTT
CASASGDSPLHF
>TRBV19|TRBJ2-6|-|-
TGTGCCAGTAGTTTGAGGGGTGGTGGGGCCAACGTCCTGACTTTC
CASSLRGGGANVLTF
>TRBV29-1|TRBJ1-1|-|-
TGCAGCGTAAAAATTGGGGGAGGGGGCACTGAAGCTTTCTTT
CSVKIGGGGTEAFF
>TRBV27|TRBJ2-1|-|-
TGTGCCAGCAGTTTATCCGGCAATGAGCAGTTCTTC
CASSLSGNEQFF
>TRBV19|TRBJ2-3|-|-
TGTGCCAGTAGTGGCGACACAGATACGCAGTATTTT
CASSGDTDTQYF
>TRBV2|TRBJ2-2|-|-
TGTGCCAGCAGACCCGGCCTTAGCTTAACCGGGGAGCTGTTTTTT
CASRPGLSLTGELFF
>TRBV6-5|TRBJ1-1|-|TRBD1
TGTGCCAGCCGACAGGGGGGAGCTGAAGCTTTCTTT
CASRQGGAEAFF
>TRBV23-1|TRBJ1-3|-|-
TGCGCCAGCGCCCCACAGGAGGGGGGTAGCTCTGGAAACACCATATATTTT
CASAPQEGGSSGNTIYF
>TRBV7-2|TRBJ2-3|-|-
TGTGCCAGCAGCCCAGGGGTAGATACGCAGTATTTT
CASSPGVDTQYF
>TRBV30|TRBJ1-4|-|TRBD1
TGTGCCTGGAGTTCTCCGGGACAGGGCGTTGAAAAACTGTTTTTT
CAWSSPGQGVEKLFF
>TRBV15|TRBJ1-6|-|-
TGTGCCACCAGCATAGGTCAAGGGGTGGGGAGTTCACCCCTCCACTTT
CATSIGQGVGSSPLHF